A selection of T cell receptor beta chains follows, all from one sample in a study of sequential checkpoint blockade in melanoma. Assay: immunoSEQ multiplex PCR; the TCRdb copy retains only in-frame clones and omits some. There are some 21,000 clones in the sample; 65% to 85% occur only once, and around 10% lies in the top ten. The specimen was CD8+ T cells sorted from blood (inferred from file names), collected from a patient given nivolumab and ipilimumab in sequence. The receptors originated from a human donor with melanoma. CDR3s include the opening cysteine and the closing phenylalanine or tryptophan. The D gene is left open where the match is weak. Expanded clones get a size class; other rows say once, few or many, or leave the size out.

D,size,J,length,V,CDR3,DNA
TRBD1,-,TRBJ2-7,14,TRBV5-4,CASSSGQGVVEQYF,TGTGCCAGCAGCTCGGGACAGGGGGTGGTCGAGCAGTACTTC
-,once,TRBJ2-5,14,TRBV7-6,CASSFAGGLETQYF,TGTGCCAGCAGCTTCGCAGGGGGGCTAGAGACCCAGTACTTC
-,-,TRBJ2-7,14,TRBV4-1,CASSQAGRSYEQYF,TGCGCCAGCAGCCAAGCGGGGAGATCCTACGAGCAGTACTTC
-,-,TRBJ2-7,14,TRBV11-2,CASSSDLYLYEQYF,TGTGCCAGCAGCTCAGATTTGTATCTCTACGAGCAGTACTTC
-,-,TRBJ2-1,16,TRBV6-5,CASSYSEGLLWNEQFF,TGTGCCAGCAGTTACTCGGAGGGGCTTCTTTGGAATGAGCAGTTCTTC
TRBD1,-,TRBJ2-7,16,TRBV28,CASSLPARTGKYEQYF,TGTGCCAGCAGTCTACCCGCTCGGACAGGGAAATACGAGCAGTACTTC
TRBD2,-,TRBJ2-1,17,TRBV7-2,CASSFDRWGLPYNEQFF,TGTGCCAGCAGCTTCGACCGTTGGGGACTACCTTACAATGAGCAGTTCTTC
TRBD2,-,TRBJ2-3,15,TRBV2,CASSQLAGDPDTQYF,TGTGCCAGCAGTCAACTAGCGGGAGATCCAGATACGCAGTATTTT
-,-,TRBJ1-6,16,TRBV28,CASRLLLRVGSSPLHF,TGTGCCAGCAGACTACTTCTTAGGGTAGGGAGTTCACCCCTCCACTTT
-,-,TRBJ2-2,15,TRBV27,CASGLDFANTGELFF,TGTGCCAGCGGGTTGGACTTTGCGAACACCGGGGAGCTGTTTTTT
TRBD1,-,TRBJ2-7,15,TRBV19,CASSIEGTGAHEQYF,TGTGCCAGTAGTATAGAGGGGACAGGGGCCCACGAGCAGTACTTC
TRBD1,few,TRBJ2-1,15,TRBV28,CASSEGQGYYNEQFF,TGTGCCAGCAGCGAAGGACAGGGATACTACAATGAGCAGTTCTTC
-,large,TRBJ1-3,16,TRBV7-9,CASSSNTGITGNTIYF,TGTGCCAGCAGCTCGAATACAGGGATTACGGGAAACACCATATATTTT
-,-,TRBJ2-3,15,TRBV27,CASSLVTSRADTQYF,TGTGCCAGCAGTTTAGTAACTAGCAGAGCAGATACGCAGTATTTT
TRBD2,-,TRBJ2-5,14,TRBV7-8,CASSSTIRAGVEYF,TGTGCCAGCAGCTCGACGATCAGGGCGGGAGTCGAGTACTTC
-,-,TRBJ2-2,12,TRBV6-5,CATGLLGGELFF,TGTGCCACCGGGTTACTCGGCGGGGAGCTGTTTTTT
TRBD2,-,TRBJ2-1,15,TRBV5-6,CASNTYGGGIYEQFF,TGTGCCAGCAATACCTATGGGGGAGGGATATATGAGCAGTTCTTC
TRBD2,-,TRBJ2-2,16,TRBV7-8,CASSLVLAGGAGELFF,TGTGCCAGCAGCTTAGTGCTAGCGGGAGGGGCCGGGGAGCTGTTTTTT
TRBD1,-,TRBJ1-2,14,TRBV19,CASSIGQGEDGYTF,TGTGCCAGTAGTATTGGACAGGGAGAAGATGGCTACACCTTC
-,-,TRBJ2-7,18,TRBV14,CASSQAKVGAVLITGQYF,TGTGCCAGCAGCCAAGCAAAGGTAGGAGCGGTACTCATAACGGGGCAGTACTTC
TRBD1,-,TRBJ2-3,15,TRBV5-6,CASSFGTGGPDTQYF,TGTGCCAGCAGCTTCGGGACAGGGGGCCCAGATACGCAGTATTTT
TRBD1,-,TRBJ1-3,20,TRBV14,CASSRPGQGGYGGSGNTIYF,TGTGCCAGCAGTCGCCCGGGACAGGGAGGTTACGGGGGCTCTGGAAACACCATATATTTT
TRBD1,few,TRBJ2-1,16,TRBV9,CASSGQGAKVYNEQFF,TGTGCCAGCAGCGGACAGGGGGCTAAGGTTTACAATGAGCAGTTCTTC
-,-,TRBJ1-2,13,TRBV5-6,CASSLGRGMGYTF,TGTGCCAGCAGCTTGGGAAGGGGAATGGGCTACACCTTC
TRBD2,medium-sized,TRBJ2-3,18,TRBV7-9,CASSNGLGGGPSTDTQYF,TGTGCCAGCAGTAATGGGCTGGGCGGGGGTCCTAGCACAGATACGCAGTATTTT
-,few,TRBJ1-5,16,TRBV15,CATSSHDRLSNQPQHF,TGTGCCACCAGCTCGCACGACAGGTTAAGCAATCAGCCCCAGCATTTT
TRBD1,-,TRBJ2-7,15,TRBV6-6,CASSLEQGARFEQYF,TGTGCCAGCAGCCTCGAACAGGGGGCGCGATTCGAGCAGTACTTC
TRBD1,-,TRBJ1-6,15,TRBV14,CASSRGQGANSPLHF,TGTGCCAGCAGCCGAGGACAGGGTGCTAATTCACCCCTCCACTTT
-,few,TRBJ2-7,14,TRBV2,CASSERVDSYEQYF,TGTGCCAGCAGTGAGCGCGTCGACTCCTACGAGCAGTACTTC
-,-,TRBJ1-6,16,TRBV7-9,CASSLSGGTSNSPLHF,TGTGCCAGCAGCCTGTCGGGGGGAACTAGTAATTCACCCCTCCACTTT